This entry concerns a single T cell receptor beta chain. Its antigen is undetermined. In germline, CDR1 is SGHRS, CDR2 YFSETQ. Germline trimming cut 7 bases from V and 1 base from J; bases unmatched to any gene: 9. This CDR3 is 16 amino acids long. The data stem from a study of shared clonotypes between healthy human individuals. Study findings and constraints: Sequencing depth was predicted to influence how clonotypes are shared among donors.

Generated by immunoSEQ multiplex PCR, the TCRdb table keeps only in-frame clones and is missing some. The sample carries millions of clones, over 85% recorded once. The chain recombines TRBV5-1 with TRBJ2-2, with 8 bases matching TRBD2. Specimen: naive CD4+ T cells sorted from blood. Subset meaning: CD45RA+ positively selected. This TCR was recovered from a man aged 18 to 30 in good health. CDR3 amino acids: CASQTGTSENTGELFF. Here the CDR3 DNA reads TGCGCCAGCCAAACCGGGACTAGTGAGAACACCGGGGAGCTGTTTTTT.